The clone carrying this T cell receptor (beta chain) was found a few times. The antigen is not known. TCRdb re-called the 5' RACE reads through MiXCR, storing one row per CDR3 protein. This sample yields 250,000 to 350,000 distinct CDR3 sequences, of which over 15% are seen a single time; roughly 7.3% belongs to the top ten. This record comes from a study of CD8 T cells in ankylosing spondylitis. Study results and limitations: Disease-linked clones were reportedly significantly enriched in matched ankylosing spondylitis synovial fluid.

V was shortened by 4 bases and J by 2 bases, with 8 bases between the two germline ends. CDR3 length equals 13 residues. Germline lookup yields CDR1 MNHEY and CDR2 SMNVEV (reference sequence). Material for sequencing was blood, either unsorted or a sorted T cell fraction (not recorded which). This rearrangement joins TRBV27 to TRBJ2-5; unclear D gene. This TCR came from a male donor with ankylosing spondylitis or in good health (not recorded which). CDR3 sequence: CASSSLLQETQYF. The DNA of the CDR3 is TGTGCCAGCAGTTCATTACTACAAGAGACCCAGTACTTC.